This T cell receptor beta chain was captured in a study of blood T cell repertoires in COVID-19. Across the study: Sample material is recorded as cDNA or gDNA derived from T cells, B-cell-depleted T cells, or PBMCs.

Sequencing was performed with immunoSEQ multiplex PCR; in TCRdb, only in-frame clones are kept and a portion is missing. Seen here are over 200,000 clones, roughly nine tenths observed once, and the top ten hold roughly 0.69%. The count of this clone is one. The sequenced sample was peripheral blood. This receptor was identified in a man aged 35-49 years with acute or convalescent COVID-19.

The CDR3 DNA sequence: TGTGCCAGCAGACTACAGGGGGCTAGTGGCTACACCTTC. Translated, it gives CASRLQGASGYTF. The chain combines TRBV6-5 with TRBJ1-2; TRBD1 aligns across 9 bases. V was clipped by 6 bases and J by 7 bases; unmatched bases: 6. The CDR3 spans 13 residues. Germline loops: CDR1 MNHEY, CDR2 SVGAGI.